One T cell receptor (beta chain) is described in this entry. Per germline, CDR1 SGHRS and CDR2 YFSETQ. J gave up 12 bases and V 3 bases, and 10 bases lay outside the gene matches. The CDR3 totals 15 residues. The data were obtained in a study of blood T cell repertoires in COVID-19. Study overall: COVID-19 samples collected from the United States, Italy and Spain covered acute and convalescent phases. PBMCs, B-cell-depleted T cells, or T cells were the source of the cDNA or gDNA that made up the material.

In the authors' methods: Reference gene primers were amplified, and this amplification served to estimate nucleated cell counts. Assay used: immunoSEQ multiplex PCR; TCRdb lists only in-frame clones, some missing. V and J calls and clone size are as listed in that table; D and trimming were resolved from the DNA. The data hold about 400,000 clones, with 85% to 90% observed a single time. The source is a young woman with acute or convalescent COVID-19. Sequenced sample: peripheral blood. The rearrangement links TRBV5-1 to TRBJ2-1; TRBD2 aligns across 12 bases. CDR3 coding DNA: TGCGCCAGCAGCTATAGACTAGCGGGGGAAACGGGGCAGTTCTTC. Protein product: CASSYRLAGETGQFF.